The rows below give T cell receptor beta chains drawn from one sample of a study of shared clonotypes between healthy human individuals. The data were produced by immunoSEQ multiplex PCR, yet TCRdb's version contains in-frame clones alone and is incomplete. The sample consists of around 2,000,000 clones, about 92% of them appearing once. The source material was naive CD8+ T cells from PBMCs. The receptors come from a man aged 18 to 29 in good health. Some clones in this sample may be carry-over from other donors' samples. CDR3s include the opening cysteine and the closing phenylalanine or tryptophan. Fields, in order: CDR3 protein, CDR3 DNA, V gene, D gene, J gene, clone size. The D gene is left open where the match is weak. Only part of the rows carry a size: once, few, many, or a class if the clone is expanded.

cdr3_aa: CASSSWGPFSGNTIYF
cdr3_nt: TGTGCCAGCAGTTCCTGGGGCCCTTTCTCTGGAAACACCATATATTTT
v_call: TRBV28
d_call: -
j_call: TRBJ1-3
clone_size: -

cdr3_aa: CASSLRGSQPQHF
cdr3_nt: TGTGCCAGCAGCTTACGGGGGAGTCAGCCCCAGCATTTT
v_call: TRBV7-6
d_call: -
j_call: TRBJ1-5
clone_size: -

cdr3_aa: CASSLSQGLEEHF
cdr3_nt: TGTGCCAGCAGTTTATCCCAAGGTCTTGAAGAGCACTTC
v_call: TRBV28
d_call: -
j_call: TRBJ2-7
clone_size: -

cdr3_aa: CASSPVDRYGYTF
cdr3_nt: TGTGCCAGCAGCCCTGTGGATCGCTATGGCTACACCTTC
v_call: TRBV9
d_call: -
j_call: TRBJ1-2
clone_size: -

cdr3_aa: CASSLTSTDTQYF
cdr3_nt: TGTGCCAGCAGTTTGACATCCACAGATACGCAGTATTTT
v_call: TRBV28
d_call: -
j_call: TRBJ2-3
clone_size: once

cdr3_aa: CASSYTGDGEQFF
cdr3_nt: TGTGCCAGCAGCTATACAGGGGATGGGGAGCAGTTCTTC
v_call: TRBV28
d_call: TRBD1
j_call: TRBJ2-1
clone_size: -

cdr3_aa: CASSSKGTGGSLTQYF
cdr3_nt: TGTGCCAGCAGCTCCAAAGGGACAGGGGGATCTCTTACGCAGTATTTT
v_call: TRBV7-9
d_call: TRBD1
j_call: TRBJ2-3
clone_size: -

cdr3_aa: CASSLVLVRSYEQYF
cdr3_nt: TGTGCCAGCAGCTTAGTGTTAGTAAGGAGCTACGAGCAGTACTTC
v_call: TRBV11-2
d_call: -
j_call: TRBJ2-7
clone_size: -

cdr3_aa: CASSPRGGNTIYF
cdr3_nt: TGTGCCAGCAGTCCCCGGGGAGGAAACACCATATATTTT
v_call: TRBV27
d_call: -
j_call: TRBJ1-3
clone_size: -

cdr3_aa: CASSFSSGYEQYF
cdr3_nt: TGTGCCAGCAGTTTTTCCTCTGGCTACGAGCAGTACTTC
v_call: TRBV5-6
d_call: -
j_call: TRBJ2-7
clone_size: few

cdr3_aa: CASSLRANYNEQFF
cdr3_nt: TGTGCCAGCAGTTTAAGGGCAAACTACAATGAGCAGTTCTTC
v_call: TRBV27
d_call: -
j_call: TRBJ2-1
clone_size: -

cdr3_aa: CASSWGEAGSGNTIYF
cdr3_nt: TGTGCCAGCAGTTGGGGCGAGGCAGGGTCTGGAAACACCATATATTTT
v_call: TRBV28
d_call: -
j_call: TRBJ1-3
clone_size: once

cdr3_aa: CASSFRDRIYNEQFF
cdr3_nt: TGTGCCAGCAGTTTCCGGGACAGGATCTACAATGAGCAGTTCTTC
v_call: TRBV28
d_call: TRBD1
j_call: TRBJ2-1
clone_size: -

cdr3_aa: CASRLAGGRDTQYF
cdr3_nt: TGTGCCAGCAGGCTAGCGGGAGGCCGAGATACGCAGTATTTT
v_call: TRBV2
d_call: TRBD2
j_call: TRBJ2-3
clone_size: -

cdr3_aa: CASSSRPGAGSSEKLFF
cdr3_nt: TGTGCCAGCAGCTCCCGCCCGGGGGCAGGGTCAAGTGAAAAACTGTTTTTT
v_call: TRBV7-8
d_call: -
j_call: TRBJ1-4
clone_size: -

cdr3_aa: CATSRETGWEQYF
cdr3_nt: TGTGCCACCAGCAGGGAGACAGGGTGGGAGCAGTACTTC
v_call: TRBV15
d_call: TRBD1
j_call: TRBJ2-7
clone_size: -

cdr3_aa: CASSFWGSGFQETQYF
cdr3_nt: TGTGCCAGCAGCTTTTGGGGGAGCGGGTTTCAAGAGACCCAGTACTTC
v_call: TRBV5-6
d_call: -
j_call: TRBJ2-5
clone_size: -

cdr3_aa: CASRSGAGGGNTIYF
cdr3_nt: TGTGCCAGCAGGTCCGGGGCCGGGGGTGGAAACACCATATATTTT
v_call: TRBV6-1
d_call: -
j_call: TRBJ1-3
clone_size: -

cdr3_aa: CASSLTPGYGYTF
cdr3_nt: TGTGCCAGCAGTCTAACTCCGGGCTATGGCTACACCTTC
v_call: TRBV28
d_call: -
j_call: TRBJ1-2
clone_size: -

cdr3_aa: CASRLGAGAGANVLTF
cdr3_nt: TGTGCCAGCAGATTAGGGGCAGGGGCTGGGGCCAACGTCCTGACTTTC
v_call: TRBV27
d_call: -
j_call: TRBJ2-6
clone_size: -

cdr3_aa: CASSDVSGRIYEQYF
cdr3_nt: TGTGCCAGCAGTGATGTTAGCGGGAGGATATACGAGCAGTACTTC
v_call: TRBV6-1
d_call: TRBD2
j_call: TRBJ2-7
clone_size: -

cdr3_aa: CASSPITGTGPIMNTEAFF
cdr3_nt: TGTGCCAGCAGCCCAATAACCGGGACAGGGCCCATCATGAACACTGAAGCTTTCTTT
v_call: TRBV27
d_call: TRBD1
j_call: TRBJ1-1
clone_size: -

cdr3_aa: CASAIGTSRSDTQYF
cdr3_nt: TGTGCCAGCGCGATTGGGACTAGTCGGTCTGATACGCAGTATTTT
v_call: TRBV11-1
d_call: TRBD2
j_call: TRBJ2-3
clone_size: once

cdr3_aa: CASSQQRGGNQPQHF
cdr3_nt: TGCGCCAGCAGCCAACAACGGGGGGGCAATCAGCCCCAGCATTTT
v_call: TRBV4-3
d_call: -
j_call: TRBJ1-5
clone_size: once

cdr3_aa: CASSQQVAGYNEQFF
cdr3_nt: TGTGCCAGCAGCCAACAGGTAGCAGGGTACAATGAGCAGTTCTTC
v_call: TRBV9
d_call: -
j_call: TRBJ2-1
clone_size: -

cdr3_aa: CASSQRTGGPDGELFF
cdr3_nt: TGTGCCAGCAGCCAACGAACGGGAGGGCCCGACGGGGAGCTGTTTTTT
v_call: TRBV4-2
d_call: TRBD2
j_call: TRBJ2-2
clone_size: once

cdr3_aa: CASSLPTGGNEQFF
cdr3_nt: TGTGCCAGCAGCTTGCCCACAGGGGGCAATGAGCAGTTCTTC
v_call: TRBV7-2
d_call: TRBD1
j_call: TRBJ2-1
clone_size: -

cdr3_aa: CASTDGWYNEQFF
cdr3_nt: TGTGCCAGCACTGACGGTTGGTACAATGAGCAGTTCTTC
v_call: TRBV28
d_call: -
j_call: TRBJ2-1
clone_size: -

cdr3_aa: CASSSVTSGRWETQYF
cdr3_nt: TGTGCCAGCAGCTCCGTGACTAGCGGGAGGTGGGAGACCCAGTACTTC
v_call: TRBV7-9
d_call: TRBD2
j_call: TRBJ2-5
clone_size: once

cdr3_aa: CASSPTHLPLEKLFF
cdr3_nt: TGTGCCAGTAGTCCGACACATTTGCCTCTCGAAAAACTGTTTTTT
v_call: TRBV19
d_call: -
j_call: TRBJ1-4
clone_size: once

cdr3_aa: CASSIEDRAGDIQYF
cdr3_nt: TGTGCCAGTAGTATAGAAGACAGGGCTGGGGACATTCAGTACTTC
v_call: TRBV19
d_call: TRBD1
j_call: TRBJ2-4
clone_size: -

cdr3_aa: CASRMHGPVYGYTF
cdr3_nt: TGTGCCAGCAGGATGCATGGGCCCGTTTATGGCTACACCTTC
v_call: TRBV6-5
d_call: -
j_call: TRBJ1-2
clone_size: -

cdr3_aa: CATMGAGAQRTITDTQYF
cdr3_nt: TGTGCCACCATGGGGGCGGGAGCCCAGCGGACGATCACAGATACGCAGTATTTT
v_call: TRBV28
d_call: -
j_call: TRBJ2-3
clone_size: -

cdr3_aa: CASGFSTSGRSSYNEQFF
cdr3_nt: TGTGCCAGCGGGTTTTCGACTAGCGGGAGGAGCTCCTACAATGAGCAGTTCTTC
v_call: TRBV2
d_call: TRBD2
j_call: TRBJ2-1
clone_size: -

cdr3_aa: CASSPLSWQGALFEKLFF
cdr3_nt: TGTGCCAGCAGTCCCTTAAGTTGGCAGGGGGCGCTCTTTGAAAAACTGTTTTTT
v_call: TRBV27
d_call: TRBD1
j_call: TRBJ1-4
clone_size: -

cdr3_aa: CASSSGAGAQETQYF
cdr3_nt: TGTGCCAGCAGTTCAGGAGCGGGAGCCCAAGAGACCCAGTACTTC
v_call: TRBV9
d_call: TRBD2
j_call: TRBJ2-5
clone_size: -

cdr3_aa: CASSLWGTGGDTQYF
cdr3_nt: TGTGCCAGCAGTTTATGGGGGACAGGGGGGGATACGCAGTATTTT
v_call: TRBV28
d_call: TRBD1
j_call: TRBJ2-3
clone_size: -

cdr3_aa: CASSATSGRSNEQFF
cdr3_nt: TGTGCCAGCAGCGCGACTAGCGGGAGATCGAATGAGCAGTTCTTC
v_call: TRBV9
d_call: TRBD2
j_call: TRBJ2-1
clone_size: -

cdr3_aa: CAGAEGVHSNQPQHF
cdr3_nt: TGTGCCGGCGCCGAGGGGGTTCATAGCAATCAGCCCCAGCATTTT
v_call: TRBV6-1
d_call: -
j_call: TRBJ1-5
clone_size: -

cdr3_aa: CASSFVGGNEKLFF
cdr3_nt: TGTGCCAGCAGTTTTGTAGGCGGAAATGAAAAACTGTTTTTT
v_call: TRBV27
d_call: -
j_call: TRBJ1-4
clone_size: -

cdr3_aa: CASSPLPGQGNYGYTF
cdr3_nt: TGTGCCAGCAGCCCACTCCCGGGACAGGGGAACTATGGCTACACCTTC
v_call: TRBV7-9
d_call: TRBD1
j_call: TRBJ1-2
clone_size: -

cdr3_aa: CASSELTLSYEQYF
cdr3_nt: TGTGCCAGCAGTGAACTAACGCTTTCCTACGAGCAGTACTTC
v_call: TRBV2
d_call: -
j_call: TRBJ2-7
clone_size: -

cdr3_aa: CASSLTPGTANTEAFF
cdr3_nt: TGTGCCAGCAGCCTCACTCCCGGGACAGCGAACACTGAAGCTTTCTTT
v_call: TRBV7-9
d_call: TRBD1
j_call: TRBJ1-1
clone_size: once

cdr3_aa: CASSQFAGLPYNEQFF
cdr3_nt: TGTGCCAGCAGCCAATTCGCGGGACTCCCCTACAATGAGCAGTTCTTC
v_call: TRBV14
d_call: -
j_call: TRBJ2-1
clone_size: -

cdr3_aa: CASSSGPRENAGELFF
cdr3_nt: TGTGCCAGCAGCTCGGGACCCCGGGAGAACGCCGGGGAGCTGTTTTTT
v_call: TRBV7-3
d_call: -
j_call: TRBJ2-2
clone_size: -

cdr3_aa: CASTLAGASLEQFF
cdr3_nt: TGTGCCAGCACCTTAGCGGGAGCCTCCCTTGAGCAGTTCTTC
v_call: TRBV27
d_call: TRBD2
j_call: TRBJ2-1
clone_size: -

cdr3_aa: CASSFGDGRTIYEQYF
cdr3_nt: TGTGCCAGCAGTTTTGGGGACGGGAGGACGATCTACGAGCAGTACTTC
v_call: TRBV28
d_call: TRBD2
j_call: TRBJ2-7
clone_size: -

cdr3_aa: CASREVGFRDPSYEQYF
cdr3_nt: TGTGCCAGCAGGGAGGTGGGATTCAGAGACCCCTCCTACGAGCAGTACTTC
v_call: TRBV27
d_call: -
j_call: TRBJ2-7
clone_size: -

cdr3_aa: CASSPWTGYEQYF
cdr3_nt: TGTGCCAGTAGTCCCTGGACAGGCTACGAGCAGTACTTC
v_call: TRBV19
d_call: TRBD1
j_call: TRBJ2-7
clone_size: -

cdr3_aa: CASSLRQGTYGYTF
cdr3_nt: TGTGCCAGCAGTTTACGCCAGGGTACCTATGGCTACACCTTC
v_call: TRBV27
d_call: -
j_call: TRBJ1-2
clone_size: once

cdr3_aa: CAIIAVPSYNEQFF
cdr3_nt: TGTGCCATCATAGCGGTTCCCTCCTACAATGAGCAGTTCTTC
v_call: TRBV2
d_call: -
j_call: TRBJ2-1
clone_size: -

cdr3_aa: CASSLSSGKGELFF
cdr3_nt: TGTGCCAGCAGCCTCTCTAGCGGGAAGGGGGAGCTGTTTTTT
v_call: TRBV4-2
d_call: TRBD2
j_call: TRBJ2-2
clone_size: once

cdr3_aa: CSVLQTNTGELFF
cdr3_nt: TGCAGCGTCCTACAGACGAACACCGGGGAGCTGTTTTTT
v_call: TRBV29-1
d_call: -
j_call: TRBJ2-2
clone_size: once

cdr3_aa: CASSPTGGRGDEQFF
cdr3_nt: TGTGCCAGCAGCCCAACAGGCGGACGTGGTGATGAGCAGTTCTTC
v_call: TRBV7-3
d_call: -
j_call: TRBJ2-1
clone_size: once